This passage covers 18 T cell receptor beta chains from one sample sequenced in a study of blood T cell repertoires in COVID-19. Measured with immunoSEQ multiplex PCR; TCRdb has only the in-frame clones, and not every one. The data contain about 250,000 clones, about 85% of them singletons. Input material: peripheral blood. The receptors were gathered from a man between 18 and 35 years old with active or convalescent COVID-19.

The gene calls are TRBV30 and TRBJ1-5; the D is unclear. The CDR3 totals 14 residues. Germline values: CDR1 GTSNPN, CDR2 SVGIG (reference sequence). The V end lost 1 base, the J end lost 1 base, and 8 bases lay between the germline ends. The CDR3 reads CAWSGRGSNQPQHF. Written as DNA, the CDR3 is TGTGCCTGGAGTGGAAGAGGAAGCAATCAGCCCCAGCATTTT.

V gene TRBV28 combines with J gene TRBJ2-1, with TRBD1 as a possible D gene (8 bases). V dropped 10 bases and J dropped 7 bases, with 17 bases sitting between them. CDR3 length: 13 amino acids. Germline V gene lookup returns CDR1 MDHEN and CDR2 SYDVKM. The CDR3 region is CATMDREGNEQFF. Here the CDR3 DNA reads TGTGCCACCATGGACAGGGAGGGGAATGAGCAGTTCTTC.

The chain uses TRBV6-6 and TRBJ2-7; 7 positions match TRBD1. Germline CDR1 is MNHNY and CDR2 is SVGAGI (reference sequence). The CDR3 runs 15 residues. Unmatched junction bases numbered 2, after V lost 0 bases and J lost 0 bases. The CDR3, as DNA: TGTGCCAGCAGTTACTCGACAGGGACCTCCTACGAGCAGTACTTC. It encodes CASSYSTGTSYEQYF.

V gene TRBV6-5 combines with J gene TRBJ2-7, with 7 bases identical to TRBD1. The CDR3 consists of 13 residues. In germline, CDR1 is MNHEY, CDR2 SVGAGI. V was clipped by 6 bases and J by 5 bases; unmatched bases: 7. The CDR3 here is CASRKTGLDEQYF. The CDR3 coding sequence is TGTGCCAGCAGAAAGACAGGGTTGGACGAGCAGTACTTC.

V and J are TRBV27 and TRBJ2-7, with D possibly matching TRBD2 (7 bases). Trimming removed 5 bases from V and 2 bases from J, with 13 bases in between. Germline V lookup: CDR1 MNHEY, CDR2 SMNVEV (reference sequence). The CDR3 has 14 amino acids. The CDR3 here is CASSHGGLAYEQYF. CDR3 nucleotide sequence: TGTGCCAGCAGTCACGGGGGGCTTGCCTACGAGCAGTACTTC.

With regard to this clone: Other DNA sequences in this specimen translate into the identical CDR3. This chain uses TRBV9 with TRBJ1-4; D possibly corresponds to TRBD1 (5 bases). CDR1 SGDLS and CDR2 YYNGEE come from the germline V gene. Trimming stripped 0 bases from V and 4 bases from J, with 7 bases between. The CDR3 runs 14 residues. This chain's CDR3 is CASSVGQGNEKLFF. The CDR3 DNA is TGTGCCAGCAGCGTAGGGCAGGGTAATGAAAAACTGTTTTTT.

V is TRBV5-5 and J is TRBJ2-5, with a possible D match to TRBD2 (6 bases). Trimming removed 3 bases at V and 2 bases at J, with 11 bases between. The CDR3 is made up of 14 amino acids. CDR1 SGHKS and CDR2 YYEKEE come from the germline V gene (reference sequence). CDR3 protein: CASSYRGLQETQYF. CDR3 in DNA: TGTGCCAGCAGCTATCGCGGACTACAAGAGACCCAGTACTTC.

This chain connects TRBV7-9 to TRBJ2-7; 9 bases are a match to TRBD1. Germline V gene sequence: CDR1 SEHNR, CDR2 FQNEAQ (reference sequence). This CDR3 has 17 residues. With 5 bases clipped from V and 1 base from J, the junction kept 12 bases outside the gene matches. For the CDR3, the DNA is TGTGCCAGCAGCCGGGGACAGGGTAGTATTTCATCCTACGAGCAGTACTTC. This gives the protein CASSRGQGSISSYEQYF.

The gene calls are TRBV11-2 and TRBJ1-1; 9 bases line up with TRBD1. From germline, CDR1 is SGHAT and CDR2 FQNNGV. V gave up 5 bases and J gave up 5 bases; unmatched junction bases: 15. This CDR3 contains 17 residues. As DNA, the CDR3 is TGTGCCAGCAGCCGACTGGGGACAGGGCGTTTGGGTACTGAAGCTTTCTTT. It codes for CASSRLGTGRLGTEAFF.

This rearrangement joins TRBV29-1 to TRBJ1-1, with 9 positions matching TRBD1. Germline CDR1 and CDR2: SQVTM and ANQGSEA. The CDR3 extends over 14 amino acids. Trimming at V came to 6 bases and at J to 4 bases, leaving 9 bases not matched to a gene. The CDR3 spells CSVLGGTGSTEAFF. The CDR3 DNA sequence: TGCAGCGTCCTAGGAGGGACAGGGAGCACTGAAGCTTTCTTT. The full variable domain, rest sourced from reference TRBV29-1 and TRBJ1-1, is SAVISQKPSRDICQRGTSLTIQCQVDSQVTMMFWYRQQPGQSLTLIATANQGSEATYESGFVIDKFPISRPNLTFSTLTVSNMSPEDSSIYLCSVLGGTGSTEAFFGQGTRLTVV.

CDR3 in DNA: TGTGCCAGCAGCCAAGAAACAGGGGGCCAGCCCCAGCATTTT. It codes for CASSQETGGQPQHF. The chain is built from TRBV4-2 and TRBJ1-5; the match to TRBD1 covers 9 bases. Germline loops: CDR1 LGHNA, CDR2 YNFKEQ. With V trimmed by 0 bases and J by 7 bases, 1 base remained unmatched. This CDR3 is built from 14 residues.

This chain connects TRBV9 to TRBJ2-7; possible D gene TRBD2, 5 bases. The V gene's germline CDR1 is SGDLS and CDR2 YYNGEE. The CDR3 extends over 11 amino acids. V was clipped by 4 bases and J by 12 bases, with 14 bases between them. This chain's CDR3 is CASSSAAGLYF. The CDR3 DNA follows: TGTGCCAGCAGCTCCGCCGCGGGTCTGTACTTC.

This rearrangement joins TRBV9 to TRBJ2-1; 13 bases fit TRBD2. This CDR3 has 16 amino acids. With V trimmed by 4 bases and J by 6 bases, 7 bases remained unmatched. Germline V gives CDR1 SGDLS, CDR2 YYNGEE. For the CDR3, the DNA is TGTGCCAGCAGCCGGACTAGCGGGAGCTATGGCAATGAGCAGTTCTTC. The encoded protein is CASSRTSGSYGNEQFF.

V gene TRBV5-1 combines with J gene TRBJ2-5; a weak D match, TRBD2 (6 bases). The CDR3 length is 13 residues. Trimming left V 5 bases short and J 2 bases short, with 10 bases between. Per germline, CDR1 SGHRS and CDR2 YFSETQ. CDR3 protein: CASRGGLQETQYF. The CDR3 DNA is TGCGCCAGCAGAGGTGGACTACAAGAGACCCAGTACTTC.

The chain is built from TRBV7-8 and TRBJ1-5; 7 bases align to TRBD1. Losses at the gene ends were 3 bases for V and 0 bases for J; bases not matched to a gene: 5. Germline V gene data show CDR1 as SGHVS and CDR2 as FQNEAQ. This CDR3 has 16 residues. For the CDR3, the DNA is TGTGCCAGCAGCTTCGGGACAGCTTATAGCAATCAGCCCCAGCATTTT. Its translation is CASSFGTAYSNQPQHF. Together with reference TRBV7-8 and TRBJ1-5, the CDR3 gives the full variable domain: GAGVSQSPRYKVAKRGQDVALRCDPISGHVSLFWYQQALGQGPEFLTYFQNEAQLDKSGLPSDRFFAERPEGSVSTLKIQRTQQEDSAVYLCASSFGTAYSNQPQHFGDGTRLSIL.

The rearrangement links TRBV5-4 to TRBJ2-3, with 8 bases aligning to TRBD2. The V segment lost 4 bases and the J segment 3 bases; nucleotides outside the gene matches: 7. Germline values: CDR1 SGHNT, CDR2 YYREEE (reference sequence). CDR3 size: 15 residues. CDR3 sequence reads: CASSKGLEKTDTQYF. In DNA, the CDR3 is TGTGCCAGCAGCAAGGGACTAGAAAAAACAGATACGCAGTATTTT.

The V call is TRBV5-1, the J call TRBJ2-1, with 14 bases lining up with TRBD2. J gave up 1 base and V 2 bases, and 14 bases lay outside the gene matches. The V gene's germline CDR1 is SGHRS and CDR2 YFSETQ. The CDR3 has 21 amino acids. This CDR3 is CASSFPATGTSGSKSYNEQFF. DNA for the CDR3: TGCGCCAGCAGCTTCCCCGCCACCGGGACTAGCGGGAGTAAATCCTACAATGAGCAGTTCTTC.

The genes are TRBV28 and TRBJ2-2; weak D call: TRBD1 (6 bases). V lost 3 bases, J lost 3 bases, and 17 bases lay in between. In germline, CDR1 is MDHEN, CDR2 SYDVKM. This CDR3 has 17 residues. CDR3 residues: CASSFNPRQAYTGELFF. The DNA for the CDR3 is TGTGCCAGCAGTTTTAATCCCAGACAGGCCTACACCGGGGAGCTGTTTTTT.